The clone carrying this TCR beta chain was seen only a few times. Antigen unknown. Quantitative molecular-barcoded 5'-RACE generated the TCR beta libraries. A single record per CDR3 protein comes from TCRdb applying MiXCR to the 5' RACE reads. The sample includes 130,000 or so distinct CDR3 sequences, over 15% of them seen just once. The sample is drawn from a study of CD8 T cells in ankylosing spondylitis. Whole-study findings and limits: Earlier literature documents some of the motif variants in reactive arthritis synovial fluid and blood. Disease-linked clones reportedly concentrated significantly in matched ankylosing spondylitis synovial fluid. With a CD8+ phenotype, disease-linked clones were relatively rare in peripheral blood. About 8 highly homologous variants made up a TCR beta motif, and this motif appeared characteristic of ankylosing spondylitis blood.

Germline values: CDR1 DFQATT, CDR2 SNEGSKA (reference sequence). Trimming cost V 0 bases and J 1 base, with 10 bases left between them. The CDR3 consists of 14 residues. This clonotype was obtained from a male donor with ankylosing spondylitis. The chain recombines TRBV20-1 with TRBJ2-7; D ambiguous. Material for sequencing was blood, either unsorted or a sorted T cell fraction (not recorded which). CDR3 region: CSARDQDPSYEQYF. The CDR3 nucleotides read TGCAGTGCTAGAGATCAAGACCCGTCCTACGAGCAGTACTTC.